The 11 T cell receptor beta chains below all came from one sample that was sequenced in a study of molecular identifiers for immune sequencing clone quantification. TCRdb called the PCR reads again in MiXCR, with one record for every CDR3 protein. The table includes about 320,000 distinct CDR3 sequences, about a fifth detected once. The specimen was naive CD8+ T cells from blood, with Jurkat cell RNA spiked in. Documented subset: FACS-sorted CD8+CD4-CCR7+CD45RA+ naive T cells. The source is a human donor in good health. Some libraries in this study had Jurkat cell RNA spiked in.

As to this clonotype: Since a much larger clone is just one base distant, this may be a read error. CDR3 region: CASSSGAPNEQCF. For the CDR3, the DNA is TGTGCCAGCAGCTCCGGGGCCCCGAACGAGCAGTGCTTC. The rearrangement uses TRBV28 and TRBJ2-7, with D perhaps given as TRBD1 or TRBD2 (5 bases each). The V gene's germline CDR1 is MDHEN and CDR2 SYDVKM. This CDR3 contains 13 residues.

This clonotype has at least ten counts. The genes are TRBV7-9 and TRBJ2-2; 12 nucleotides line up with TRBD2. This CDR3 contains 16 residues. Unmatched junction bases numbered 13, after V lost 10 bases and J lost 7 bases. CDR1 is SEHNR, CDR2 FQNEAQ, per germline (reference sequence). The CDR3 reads CAIRTSGMLSGGELFF. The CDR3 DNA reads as TGTGCCATCCGGACTAGCGGGATGTTGAGTGGCGGGGAGCTGTTTTTT.

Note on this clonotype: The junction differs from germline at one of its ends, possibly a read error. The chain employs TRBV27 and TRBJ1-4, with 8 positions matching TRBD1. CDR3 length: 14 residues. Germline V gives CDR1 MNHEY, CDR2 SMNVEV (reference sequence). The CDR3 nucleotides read TGTGCCGGCAGTCTAGGACAGGGTTACGAAAAACTGTTTTTT. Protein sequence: CAGSLGQGYEKLFF.

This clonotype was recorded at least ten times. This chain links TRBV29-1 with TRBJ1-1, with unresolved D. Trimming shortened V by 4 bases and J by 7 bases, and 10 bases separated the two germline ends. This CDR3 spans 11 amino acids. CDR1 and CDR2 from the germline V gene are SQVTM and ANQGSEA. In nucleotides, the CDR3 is TGCAGCGTTGTTCGGAACGGTGAAGCTTTCTTT. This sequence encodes CSVVRNGEAFF. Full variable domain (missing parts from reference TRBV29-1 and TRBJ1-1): SAVISQKPSRDICQRGTSLTIQCQVDSQVTMMFWYRQQPGQSLTLIATANQGSEATYESGFVIDKFPISRPNLTFSTLTVSNMSPEDSSIYLCSVVRNGEAFFGQGTRLTVV.

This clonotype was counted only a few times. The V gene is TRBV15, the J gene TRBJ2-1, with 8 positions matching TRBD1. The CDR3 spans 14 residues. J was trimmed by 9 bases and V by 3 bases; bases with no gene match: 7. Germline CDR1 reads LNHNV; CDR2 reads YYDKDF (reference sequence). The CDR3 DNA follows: TGTGCCACCAGCAGGGAACGACAGGGGTTTGAGCAGTTCTTC. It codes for CATSRERQGFEQFF.

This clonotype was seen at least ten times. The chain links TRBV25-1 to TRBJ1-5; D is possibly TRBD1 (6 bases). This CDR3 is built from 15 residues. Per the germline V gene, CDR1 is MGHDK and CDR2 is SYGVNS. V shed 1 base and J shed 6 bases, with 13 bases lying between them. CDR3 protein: CASSESGAKAQPQHF. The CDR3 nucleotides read TGTGCCAGCAGTGAATCGGGGGCTAAGGCTCAGCCCCAGCATTTT.

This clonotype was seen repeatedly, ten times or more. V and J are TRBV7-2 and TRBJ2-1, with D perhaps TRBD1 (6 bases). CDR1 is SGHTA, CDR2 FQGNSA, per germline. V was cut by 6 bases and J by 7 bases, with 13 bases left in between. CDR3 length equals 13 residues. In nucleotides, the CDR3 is TGTGCCAGCAGGCCCGGAACAGGGAATGAGCAGTTCTTC. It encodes CASRPGTGNEQFF.

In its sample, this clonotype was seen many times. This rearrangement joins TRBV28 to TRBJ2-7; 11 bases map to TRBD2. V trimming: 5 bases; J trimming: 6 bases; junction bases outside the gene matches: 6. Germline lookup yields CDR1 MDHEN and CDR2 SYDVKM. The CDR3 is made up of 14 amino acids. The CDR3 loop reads CASSPIAGGAEQYF. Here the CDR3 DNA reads TGTGCCAGCAGTCCGATAGCGGGAGGGGCCGAGCAGTACTTC.

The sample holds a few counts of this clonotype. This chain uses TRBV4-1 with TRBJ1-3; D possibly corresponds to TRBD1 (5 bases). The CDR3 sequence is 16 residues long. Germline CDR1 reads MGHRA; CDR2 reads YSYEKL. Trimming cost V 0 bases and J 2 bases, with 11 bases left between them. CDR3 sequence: CASSQEIPRAGNTIYF. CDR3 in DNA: TGCGCCAGCAGCCAAGAGATCCCCAGGGCTGGAAACACCATATATTTT.

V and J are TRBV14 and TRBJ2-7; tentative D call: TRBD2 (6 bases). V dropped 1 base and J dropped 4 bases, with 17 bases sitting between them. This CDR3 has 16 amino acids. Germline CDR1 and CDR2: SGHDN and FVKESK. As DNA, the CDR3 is TGTGCCAGCAGCCAAGCATCAGGCCCGACTAGTTACGAGCAGTACTTC. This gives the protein CASSQASGPTSYEQYF.

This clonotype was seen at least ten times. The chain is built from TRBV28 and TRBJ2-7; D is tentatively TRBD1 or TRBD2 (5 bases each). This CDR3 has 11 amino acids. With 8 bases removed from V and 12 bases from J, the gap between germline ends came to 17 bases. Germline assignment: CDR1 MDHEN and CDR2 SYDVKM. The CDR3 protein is CASSIPGPPYF. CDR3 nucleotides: TGTGCCAGCTCCATTCCGGGACCGCCGTACTTC.